This TCR beta chain was retrieved from a study of shared clonotypes between healthy human individuals. Donors were healthy HIV-negative adults without recently reported acute infections or vaccinations. Donors were Caucasian adults residing in Nashville, Tennessee, USA. Under the authors' procedure: For the immunoSEQ data, sequences were junction-only without quality scores, so filtering differed. Generated by immunoSEQ multiplex PCR, the TCRdb table keeps only in-frame clones and is missing some. The V and J calls and clone size come from that table; D and trimming were worked out from the DNA. The table lists 1,100,000 or so clones, around 78% of them singletons, with approximately 0.5% in the top ten. Germline-derived CDR1 and CDR2 are MNHEY and SMNVEV (reference sequence). The CDR3 runs 14 residues. Losses at the gene ends were 3 bases for V and 7 bases for J; bases not matched to a gene: 6.

This rearrangement joins TRBV27 to TRBJ2-1; the match to TRBD2 covers 7 bases. The source material was memory CD4+ T cells from PBMCs. Noted subset: CD45RA-negative fraction. The clonotype originates from a man between 18 and 29 years old in good health. Some clones in this sample may be carry-over from other donors' samples. The CDR3 nucleotides are TGTGCCAGCAGTTTGGGGAGGGGTGGAAATGAGCAGTTCTTC. Protein sequence: CASSLGRGGNEQFF.